These T cell receptor beta chains were read from a single sample in a study of blood T cell repertoires in COVID-19. Repertoires were generated with immunoSEQ multiplex PCR, while TCRdb's copy carries only in-frame clones and drops some. The sample comprises about 42,000 clones, more than 70% of which are singletons, and roughly 3.3% rests with the top ten. Sequenced input: peripheral blood. The receptors were gathered from a human donor in a cohort sampled during active COVID-19. CDR3s include the opening cysteine and the closing phenylalanine or tryptophan. The order of the fields is J gene, D gene, clone size, V gene, CDR3 protein, CDR3 DNA. The D gene is left open where the match is weak. Not every row has a clone size; where given, it reads once, few, many or a size class.

TRBJ2-3 | TRBD2 | - | TRBV11-2 | CASSSGLAGGGTDTQYF | TGTGCCAGCAGCTCGGGACTAGCGGGGGGGGGCACAGATACGCAGTATTTT
TRBJ1-6 | - | - | TRBV2 | CASSEWGRQTNSPLHF | TGTGCCAGCAGTGAATGGGGGAGGCAGACAAATTCACCCCTCCACTTT
TRBJ1-1 | - | - | TRBV6-2/TRBV6-3 | CASSYSGRSWGTEAFF | TGTGCCAGCAGTTATTCAGGGAGGAGTTGGGGGACTGAAGCTTTCTTT
TRBJ1-2 | TRBD1 | - | TRBV28 | CASTVDRGGYTF | TGTGCCAGCACCGTCGACAGGGGTGGCTACACCTTC
TRBJ2-5 | TRBD2 | - | TRBV7-7 | CASSLGMASGRARETQYF | TGTGCTAGCAGCTTAGGAATGGCTAGCGGGAGAGCTCGAGAGACCCAGTACTTC
TRBJ2-5 | - | - | TRBV27 | CASRTTGFQQTQYF | TGTGCCAGCAGGACCACAGGGTTCCAACAGACCCAGTACTTC
TRBJ2-3 | TRBD1 | - | TRBV28 | CASSLDRGQAPYRTDTQYF | TGTGCCAGCAGTTTAGATAGGGGACAGGCTCCATATCGCACAGATACGCAGTATTTT
TRBJ1-3 | - | - | TRBV5-4 | CASSSHESGDYGNTIYF | TGTGCCAGCAGCTCCCACGAATCAGGGGATTACGGAAACACCATATATTTT
TRBJ2-3 | - | - | TRBV11-2 | CASSSPQGITPYF | TGTGCCAGCAGCTCACCTCAGGGGATTACGCCATATTTT
TRBJ2-1 | TRBD2 | - | TRBV20-1 | CSASGRGSSYNEQFF | TGCAGTGCTAGTGGGCGGGGGAGCTCCTACAATGAGCAGTTCTTC
TRBJ2-3 | TRBD2 | once | TRBV9 | CASSSPSGTSGTPDTQYF | TGTGCCAGCAGCTCGCCCTCCGGGACTAGCGGGACCCCAGATACGCAGTATTTT
TRBJ1-1 | TRBD1 | - | TRBV6-8 | CASNQQGAYTEAFF | TGTGCCAGCAATCAGCAGGGGGCTTACACTGAAGCTTTCTTT
TRBJ1-4 | - | - | TRBV11-2 | CASSLGRGTPNEKLLF | TGTGCCAGCAGCTTGGGCAGGGGAACCCCTAATGAAAAACTGCTTTTT
TRBJ2-7 | - | - | TRBV1 | CTSTRRQGWSYEQYF | TGCACCAGCACTCGTCGACAGGGGTGGTCCTACGAGCAGTACTTC
TRBJ1-1 | TRBD1 | few | TRBV6-1 | CASSEFPTGDTEAFF | TGTGCCAGCAGTGAATTTCCGACAGGGGATACTGAAGCTTTCTTT
TRBJ1-2 | TRBD1 | - | TRBV10-3 | CAISEWDSNYGYTF | TGTGCCATCAGTGAGTGGGACAGCAACTATGGCTACACCTTC
TRBJ1-1 | TRBD1 | - | TRBV28 | CASSTSQGAREAFF | TGTGCCAGCAGTACAAGCCAGGGGGCGCGTGAAGCTTTCTTT
TRBJ2-2 | TRBD2 | - | TRBV25-1 | CASSEPPEERGGTGELFF | TGTGCCAGCAGTGAACCCCCCGAGGAGCGGGGGGGAACCGGGGAGCTGTTTTTT
TRBJ1-2 | TRBD1 | - | TRBV5-6 | CASSSRDRGGGYTF | TGTGCCAGCAGCTCCAGGGACAGGGGAGGAGGCTACACCTTC
TRBJ1-5 | TRBD1 | - | TRBV19 | CASLGAARGRRLDQPQHF | TGTGCCAGCCTTGGGGCGGCCAGGGGGCGCAGGTTGGATCAGCCCCAGCATTTT
TRBJ1-1 | - | - | TRBV19 | CASSWAETMNTEAFF | TGTGCCAGTAGTTGGGCAGAAACGATGAACACTGAAGCTTTCTTT
TRBJ2-7 | - | - | TRBV6-2/TRBV6-3 | CASSYTESYEQYF | TGTGCCAGCAGTTACACGGAGTCCTACGAGCAGTACTTC
TRBJ2-1 | - | - | TRBV9 | CASSVDGGPYNEQFF | TGTGCCAGCAGCGTAGACGGGGGTCCTTACAATGAGCAGTTCTTC
TRBJ1-2 | - | - | TRBV29-1 | CSVSASTGNYGYTF | TGCAGCGTTTCCGCAAGTACAGGGAACTATGGCTACACCTTC